Presented here are 15 T cell receptor beta chains from one specimen sequenced in a study of T cells in Graves' hyperthyroidism and ophthalmopathy. There were TCR beta CDR3 regions amplified from RNA transcripts. HTBI primers drove first-round RT-PCR of the TCR CDR3. One entry per CDR3 protein, called by TCRdb with MiXCR from the multiplex PCR reads. The repertoire has roughly 570,000 distinct CDR3 sequences, about 45% of them found once; the top ten carry roughly 7.7%. Input material: peripheral blood or thyroid tissue (not recorded which). These TCRs come from a woman aged 18-29 years with Graves' hyperthyroidism.

This chain connects TRBV20-1 to TRBJ2-2; D may correspond to TRBD1 or TRBD2 (7 bases each). Germline lookup yields CDR1 DFQATT and CDR2 SNEGSKA (reference sequence). V lost 3 bases and J lost 11, with 16 bases in between. The CDR3 consists of 13 residues. In nucleotides, the CDR3 is TGCAGTGCTAGGACAGGGAGGGAGGGAGAGCTGTTTTTT. It encodes CSARTGREGELFF.

This clonotype was detected ten times or more. The chain couples TRBV20-1 to TRBJ1-2; 8 positions agree with TRBD1. With V trimmed by 4 bases and J by 5 bases, 6 bases remained unmatched. Germline V gene sequence: CDR1 DFQATT, CDR2 SNEGSKA (reference sequence). This CDR3 region has 13 residues. CDR3 region: CSAKERQGYGYTF. The CDR3 DNA sequence: TGCAGTGCTAAAGAACGACAGGGGTATGGCTACACCTTC.

This clonotype was seen a few times. The J gene is TRBJ1-1, the V gene TRBV20-1; D unclear. Trimming removed 3 bases at V and 8 bases at J, with 10 bases between. Per the germline V gene, CDR1 is DFQATT and CDR2 is SNEGSKA (reference sequence). The CDR3 runs to 11 residues. CDR3 DNA: TGCAGTGCTAGTTCTGACGGAGAAGCTTTCTTT. Its translation is CSASSDGEAFF.

This clonotype was observed a few times. The chain uses TRBV29-1 and TRBJ2-1; TRBD2 aligns across 11 bases. V shed 5 bases, J shed 3 bases, and the junction held 12 bases outside the gene matches. CDR1 and CDR2 (germline): SQVTM, ANQGSEA. The CDR3 is 17 amino acids. The DNA of the CDR3 is TGCAGCGTTCCCCTTAACCCTAGCGGGAGGCTCTACAATGAGCAGTTCTTC. Translating it yields CSVPLNPSGRLYNEQFF.

About this clonotype: A much larger clone is a single base away; this may be a read error. The CDR3 DNA reads as TGTGCCAGCTTACCGGCGCAGGATGTTGACTATGGCTACACCTTC. This encodes CASLPAQDVDYGYTF. This chain joins TRBV18 and TRBJ1-2, with no clear D. The CDR3 is made up of 15 amino acids. In germline, CDR1 is KGHSH, CDR2 LQKENI. Trimming cost V 7 bases and J 3 bases, with 18 bases left between them.

This clonotype occurred many times. The rearrangement uses TRBV11-1 and TRBJ1-1; a weak D match, TRBD1 (5 bases). V lost 6 bases and J lost 0, with 11 bases in between. Germline loops: CDR1 SGHAT, CDR2 FQDESV (reference sequence). This CDR3 is 14 amino acids long. The CDR3 bases are TGTGCCAGCAGTTATGACAGAATGAACACTGAAGCTTTCTTT. Its translation is CASSYDRMNTEAFF.

This clonotype was seen at least ten times. The V and J genes are TRBV20-1 and TRBJ2-5; D assignment may be TRBD1 or TRBD2 (5 bases each). The V gene's germline CDR1 is DFQATT and CDR2 SNEGSKA (reference sequence). This CDR3 has 14 residues. V was trimmed by 0 bases and J by 2 bases, leaving 10 bases between them. CDR3: CSAREGWGQETQYF. The CDR3 nucleotides are TGCAGTGCTAGAGAGGGGTGGGGGCAAGAGACCCAGTACTTC.

In this sample, this clonotype turned up many times. The chain recombines TRBV5-1 with TRBJ2-5; D unclear. CDR1 is SGHRS, CDR2 YFSETQ, per germline. CDR3 length: 14 residues. The V gene lost 4 bases and the J gene lost 1 base, with 11 bases spanning the gap. In nucleotides, the CDR3 is TGCGCCAGCAGCCTTGGAAGGGCCCAAGAGACCCAGTACTTC. Encoded protein: CASSLGRAQETQYF.

The V and J genes are TRBV9 and TRBJ1-5; 7 nucleotides agree with TRBD1. This CDR3 comprises 15 residues. Per the germline V gene, CDR1 is SGDLS and CDR2 is YYNGEE. With V trimmed by 3 bases and J by 1 base, 4 bases remained unmatched. The CDR3: CASSDGTVSNQPQHF. Here the CDR3 DNA reads TGTGCCAGCAGCGATGGGACAGTGAGCAATCAGCCCCAGCATTTT.

This chain connects TRBV7-2 to TRBJ1-2; D ambiguous. With 10 bases removed from V and 0 bases from J, the gap between germline ends came to 6 bases. This CDR3 contains 11 residues. CDR1 SGHTA and CDR2 FQGNSA come from the germline V gene. The CDR3 here is CATAANYGYTF. The CDR3 nucleotides read TGTGCCACCGCGGCTAACTATGGCTACACCTTC.

The CDR3 protein is CSADSGKGYNEAFF. The CDR3 DNA is TGCAGTGCTGATAGCGGGAAGGGGTACAATGAAGCTTTCTTT. The rearrangement uses TRBV20-1 and TRBJ1-1; the D gene is possibly TRBD1 (5 bases). Germline CDR1 and CDR2: DFQATT and SNEGSKA (reference sequence). This CDR3 comprises 14 residues. The germline V and J ends were trimmed by 5 bases and 7 bases, with 20 bases remaining between them.

V and J are TRBV15 and TRBJ2-6; unclear D gene. Germline V gene data show CDR1 as LNHNV and CDR2 as YYDKDF (reference sequence). The CDR3 is 9 residues long. V lost 5 bases to trimming and J lost 18 bases, with 8 bases between them. The CDR3 loop reads CATSPVRTF. DNA for the CDR3: TGTGCCACCAGCCCAGTGCGGACTTTC. Full variable domain (missing parts from reference TRBV15 and TRBJ2-6): DAMVIQNPRYQVTQFGKPVTLSCSQTLNHNVMYWYQQKSSQAPKLLFHYYDKDFNNEADTPDNFQSRRPNTSFCFLDIRSPGLGDTAMYLCATSPVRTFGAGSRLTVL.

This clonotype came up many times. The genes are TRBV4-1 and TRBJ1-5; D is possibly TRBD1 (5 bases). V lost 2 bases to trimming and J lost 2 bases, with 16 bases between them. Per germline, CDR1 MGHRA and CDR2 YSYEKL. The CDR3 length is 17 residues. CDR3 sequence: CASSQPLGVRGNQPQHF. The CDR3 DNA sequence: TGCGCCAGCAGCCAACCCTTGGGGGTCCGGGGCAATCAGCCCCAGCATTTT.

This clonotype has only one observation. A single base separates this from a much larger clone, so it may be a read error. The rearrangement links TRBV20-1 to TRBJ2-2; a weak D match, TRBD2 (7 bases). The CDR3 covers 15 residues. Germline V gene sequence: CDR1 DFQATT, CDR2 SNEGSKA (reference sequence). The CDR3 nucleotides read TGCAGTGCTAGAGATCCAAGCGGGGACACCGGGGAGCCGTTTTTT. Translating it yields CSARDPSGDTGEPFF.

This clonotype was seen ten or more times. V and J are TRBV20-1 and TRBJ2-2; the D gene could be TRBD1 or TRBD2 (6 bases each). Germline V gene data show CDR1 as DFQATT and CDR2 as SNEGSKA (reference sequence). This CDR3 contains 13 residues. V lost 8 bases and J 6 bases, leaving 16 bases between the germline ends. As DNA, the CDR3 is TGCAGTCCCGGAGGGCAGGGGTCCGGGGAGCTGTTTTTT. The encoded protein is CSPGGQGSGELFF.